This T cell receptor (beta chain) was identified in a study of blood T cell repertoires in COVID-19. The CDR3 runs 14 residues. Germline CDR1 reads WNHNN; CDR2 reads SYGVQD (reference sequence). V gave up 9 bases and J gave up 3 bases, with 15 bases separating them. In the source study's methods: It was from reference gene primer amplification that nucleated cell counts were estimated. Produced via immunoSEQ multiplex PCR; TCRdb's table is partial and in-frame only. V, J and clone size are those of that table, while D and trimming were read from the DNA. The profile shows 200,000 to 300,000 clones, approximately 86% of them singletons.

The sequenced sample consisted of peripheral blood. The genes are TRBV10-1 and TRBJ1-5, with unresolved D. The sequence was obtained from a woman aged 55-75 years with COVID-19, enrolled during active disease. The CDR3 loop is CARDRGLDNQPQHF. DNA for the CDR3: TGCGCCAGAGACCGTGGACTAGACAATCAGCCCCAGCATTTT.